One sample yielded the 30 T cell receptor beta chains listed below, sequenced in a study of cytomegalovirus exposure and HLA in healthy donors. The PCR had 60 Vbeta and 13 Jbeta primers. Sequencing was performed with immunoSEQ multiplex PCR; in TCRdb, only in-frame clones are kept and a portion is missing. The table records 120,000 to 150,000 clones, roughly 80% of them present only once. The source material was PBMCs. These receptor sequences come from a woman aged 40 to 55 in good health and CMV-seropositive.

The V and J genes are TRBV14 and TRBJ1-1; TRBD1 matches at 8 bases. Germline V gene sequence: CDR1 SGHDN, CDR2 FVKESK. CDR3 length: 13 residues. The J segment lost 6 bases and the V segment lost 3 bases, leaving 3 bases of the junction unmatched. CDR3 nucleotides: TGTGCCAGCAGCCACTCAGGGGGCTCTGAAGCTTTCTTT. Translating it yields CASSHSGGSEAFF.

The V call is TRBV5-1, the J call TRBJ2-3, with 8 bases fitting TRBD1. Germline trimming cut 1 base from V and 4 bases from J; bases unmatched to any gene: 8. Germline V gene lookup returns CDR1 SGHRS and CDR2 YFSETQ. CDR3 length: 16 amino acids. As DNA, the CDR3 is TGCGCCAGCAGCTTGAGCAGGGGGCGGATCTCAGATACGCAGTATTTT. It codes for CASSLSRGRISDTQYF.

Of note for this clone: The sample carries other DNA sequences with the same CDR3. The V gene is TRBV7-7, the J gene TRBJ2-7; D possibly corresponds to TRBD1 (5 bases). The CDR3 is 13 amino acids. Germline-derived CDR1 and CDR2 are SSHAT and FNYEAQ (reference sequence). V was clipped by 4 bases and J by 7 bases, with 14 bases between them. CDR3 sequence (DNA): TGTGCCAGCAGCTATTCTGACAGTACGGAGCAGTACTTC. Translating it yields CASSYSDSTEQYF.

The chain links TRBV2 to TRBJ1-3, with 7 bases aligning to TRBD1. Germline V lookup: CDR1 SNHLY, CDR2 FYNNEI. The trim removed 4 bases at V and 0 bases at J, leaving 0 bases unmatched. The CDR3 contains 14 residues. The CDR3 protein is CASSAGGSGNTIYF. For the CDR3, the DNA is TGTGCCAGCAGTGCAGGGGGCTCTGGAAACACCATATATTTT. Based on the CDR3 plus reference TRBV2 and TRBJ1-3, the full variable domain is EPEVTQTPSHQVTQMGQEVILRCVPISNHLYFYWYRQILGQKVEFLVSFYNNEISEKSEIFDDQFSVERPDGSNFTLKIRSTKLEDSAMYFCASSAGGSGNTIYFGEGSWLTVV.

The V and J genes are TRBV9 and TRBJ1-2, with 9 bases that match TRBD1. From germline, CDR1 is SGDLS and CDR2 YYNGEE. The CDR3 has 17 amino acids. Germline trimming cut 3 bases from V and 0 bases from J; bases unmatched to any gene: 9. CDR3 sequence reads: CASSADWGQGANYGYTF. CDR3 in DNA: TGTGCCAGCAGCGCCGACTGGGGACAGGGCGCTAACTATGGCTACACCTTC.

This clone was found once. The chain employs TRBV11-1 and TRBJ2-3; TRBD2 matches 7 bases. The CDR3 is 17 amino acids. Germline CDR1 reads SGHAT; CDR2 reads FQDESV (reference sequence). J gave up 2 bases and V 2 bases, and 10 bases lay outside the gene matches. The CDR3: CASSLRTAGEYTDTQYF. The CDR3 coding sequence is TGTGCCAGCAGCTTACGGACCGCGGGGGAATACACAGATACGCAGTATTTT.

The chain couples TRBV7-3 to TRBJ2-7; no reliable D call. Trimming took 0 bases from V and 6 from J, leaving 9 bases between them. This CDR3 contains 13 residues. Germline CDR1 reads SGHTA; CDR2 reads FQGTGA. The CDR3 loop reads CASSLTGAAEQYF. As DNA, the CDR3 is TGTGCCAGCAGCTTAACAGGAGCAGCCGAGCAGTACTTC. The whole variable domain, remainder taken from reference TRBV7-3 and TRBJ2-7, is GAGVSQTPSNKVTEKGKYVELRCDPISGHTALYWYRQSLGQGPEFLIYFQGTGAADDSGLPNDRFFAVRPEGSVSTLKIQRTERGDSAVYLCASSLTGAAEQYFGPGTRLTVT.

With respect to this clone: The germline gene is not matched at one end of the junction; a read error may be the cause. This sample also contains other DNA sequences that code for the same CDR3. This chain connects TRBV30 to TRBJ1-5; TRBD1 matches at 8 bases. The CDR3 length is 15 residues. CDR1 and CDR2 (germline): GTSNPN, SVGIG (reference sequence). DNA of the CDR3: TGCGCCTGGGGCCCCCGGACAGGGCCGAATCAGCCCCAGCATTTT. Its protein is CAWGPRTGPNQPQHF.

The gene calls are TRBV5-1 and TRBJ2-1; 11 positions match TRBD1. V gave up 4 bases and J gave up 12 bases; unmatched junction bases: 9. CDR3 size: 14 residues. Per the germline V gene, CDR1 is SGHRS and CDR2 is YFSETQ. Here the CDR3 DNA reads TGCGCCAGCAGCCCCGGACAGGGGGCGGGGGTGCAGTTCTTC. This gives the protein CASSPGQGAGVQFF.

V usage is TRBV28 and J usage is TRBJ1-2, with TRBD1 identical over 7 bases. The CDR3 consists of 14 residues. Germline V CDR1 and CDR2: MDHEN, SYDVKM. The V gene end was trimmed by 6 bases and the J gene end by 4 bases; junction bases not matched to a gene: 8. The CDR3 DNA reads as TGTGCCAGCAGGCAGGGGGTCGGAACCTATGGCTACACCTTC. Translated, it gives CASRQGVGTYGYTF.

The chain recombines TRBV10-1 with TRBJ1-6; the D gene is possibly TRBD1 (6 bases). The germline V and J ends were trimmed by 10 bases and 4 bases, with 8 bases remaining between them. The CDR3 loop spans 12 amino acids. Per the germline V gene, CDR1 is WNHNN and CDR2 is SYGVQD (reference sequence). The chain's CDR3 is CAKQGYNSPLHF. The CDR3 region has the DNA TGCGCCAAACAGGGATATAATTCACCCCTCCACTTT.

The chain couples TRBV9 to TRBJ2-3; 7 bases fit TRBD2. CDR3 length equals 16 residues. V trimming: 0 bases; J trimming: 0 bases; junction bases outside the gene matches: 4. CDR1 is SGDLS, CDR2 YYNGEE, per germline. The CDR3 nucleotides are TGTGCCAGCAGCGTAGCTGTGGGGGGGAGCACAGATACGCAGTATTTT. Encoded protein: CASSVAVGGSTDTQYF.

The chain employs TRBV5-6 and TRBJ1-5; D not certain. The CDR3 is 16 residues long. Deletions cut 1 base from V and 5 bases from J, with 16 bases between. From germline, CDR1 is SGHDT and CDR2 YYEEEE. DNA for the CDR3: TGTGCCAGCAGCTTGTACGGCAGGATGTCCGATCAGCCCCAGCATTTT. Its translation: CASSLYGRMSDQPQHF.

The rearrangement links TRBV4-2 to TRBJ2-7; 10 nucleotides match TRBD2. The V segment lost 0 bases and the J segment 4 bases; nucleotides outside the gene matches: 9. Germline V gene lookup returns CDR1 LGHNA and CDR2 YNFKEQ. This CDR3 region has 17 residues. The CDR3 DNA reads TGTGCCAGCAGCCAAGATTGGGATAGCGGGGGGCGGTACGAGCAGTACTTC. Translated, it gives CASSQDWDSGGRYEQYF.

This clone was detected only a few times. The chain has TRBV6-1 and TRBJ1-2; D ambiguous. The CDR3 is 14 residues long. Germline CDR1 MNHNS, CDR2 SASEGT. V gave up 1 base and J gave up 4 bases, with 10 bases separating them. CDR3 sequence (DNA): TGTGCCAGCAGTGAAGTAATAACGGTCTATGGCTACACCTTC. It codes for CASSEVITVYGYTF.

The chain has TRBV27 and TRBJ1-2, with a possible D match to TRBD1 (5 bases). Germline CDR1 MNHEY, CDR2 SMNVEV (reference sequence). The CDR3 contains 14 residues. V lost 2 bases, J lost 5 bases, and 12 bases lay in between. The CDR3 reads CASSLKGADYGYTF. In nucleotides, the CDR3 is TGTGCCAGCAGTTTAAAAGGGGCTGATTATGGCTACACCTTC.

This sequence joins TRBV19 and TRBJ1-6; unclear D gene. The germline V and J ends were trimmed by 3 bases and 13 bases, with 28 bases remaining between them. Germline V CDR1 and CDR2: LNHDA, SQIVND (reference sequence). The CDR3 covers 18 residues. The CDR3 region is CASSIIPGRGSSAEPLHF. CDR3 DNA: TGTGCCAGTAGTATTATTCCGGGTCGTGGCAGTAGCGCGGAGCCCCTCCACTTT. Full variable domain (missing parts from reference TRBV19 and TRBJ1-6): DGGITQSPKYLFRKEGQNVTLSCEQNLNHDAMYWYRQDPGQGLRLIYYSQIVNDFQKGDIAEGYSVSREKKESFPLTVTSAQKNPTAFYLCASSIIPGRGSSAEPLHFGNGTRLTVT.

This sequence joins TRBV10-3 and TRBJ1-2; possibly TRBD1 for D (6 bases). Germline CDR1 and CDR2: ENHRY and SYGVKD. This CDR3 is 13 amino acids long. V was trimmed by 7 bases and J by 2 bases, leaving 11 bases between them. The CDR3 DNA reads TGTGCCATCACCGCAACAGGGAACTATGGCTACACCTTC. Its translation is CAITATGNYGYTF.

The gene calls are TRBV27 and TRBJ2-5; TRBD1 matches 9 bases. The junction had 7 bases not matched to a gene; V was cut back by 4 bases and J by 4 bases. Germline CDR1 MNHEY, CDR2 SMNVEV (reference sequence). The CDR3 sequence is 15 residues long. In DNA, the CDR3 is TGTGCCAGCAGTTCCAAGACAGGGGGTGGAGAGACCCAGTACTTC. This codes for CASSSKTGGGETQYF.

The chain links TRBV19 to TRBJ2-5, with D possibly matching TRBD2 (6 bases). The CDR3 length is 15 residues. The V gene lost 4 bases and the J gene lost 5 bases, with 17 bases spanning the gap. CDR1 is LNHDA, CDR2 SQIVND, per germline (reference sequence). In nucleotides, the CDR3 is TGTGCCAGTAGTACAAAGGACTACCCAGGGGAGACCCAGTACTTC. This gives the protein CASSTKDYPGETQYF.

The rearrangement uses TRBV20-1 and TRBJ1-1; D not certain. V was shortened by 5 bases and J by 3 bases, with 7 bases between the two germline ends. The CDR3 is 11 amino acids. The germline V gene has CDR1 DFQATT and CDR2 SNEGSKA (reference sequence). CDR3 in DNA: TGCAGTGCTGAGGGCGACACTGAAGCTTTCTTT. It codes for CSAEGDTEAFF.

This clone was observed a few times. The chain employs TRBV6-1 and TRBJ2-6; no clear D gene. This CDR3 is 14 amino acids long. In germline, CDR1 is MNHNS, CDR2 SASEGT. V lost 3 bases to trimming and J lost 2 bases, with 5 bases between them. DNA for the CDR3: TGTGCCAGCAGTGAGTCGGCTGGGGCCAACGTCCTGACTTTC. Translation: CASSESAGANVLTF.

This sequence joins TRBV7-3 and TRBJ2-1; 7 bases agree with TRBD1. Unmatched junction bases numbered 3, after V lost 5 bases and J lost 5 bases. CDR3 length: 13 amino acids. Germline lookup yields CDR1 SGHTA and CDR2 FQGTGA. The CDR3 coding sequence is TGTGCCAGCAGCACGACAGGGAACAATGAGCAGTTCTTC. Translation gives CASSTTGNNEQFF. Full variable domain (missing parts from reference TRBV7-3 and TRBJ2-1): GAGVSQTPSNKVTEKGKYVELRCDPISGHTALYWYRQSLGQGPEFLIYFQGTGAADDSGLPNDRFFAVRPEGSVSTLKIQRTERGDSAVYLCASSTTGNNEQFFGPGTRLTVL.

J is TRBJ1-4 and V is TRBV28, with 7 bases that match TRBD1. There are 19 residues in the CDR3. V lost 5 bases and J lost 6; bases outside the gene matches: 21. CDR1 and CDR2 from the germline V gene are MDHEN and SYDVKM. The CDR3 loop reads CASSLELLATGTLDEKLFF. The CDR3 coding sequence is TGTGCCAGCAGTCTCGAATTGTTAGCGACAGGGACACTGGATGAAAAACTGTTTTTT.

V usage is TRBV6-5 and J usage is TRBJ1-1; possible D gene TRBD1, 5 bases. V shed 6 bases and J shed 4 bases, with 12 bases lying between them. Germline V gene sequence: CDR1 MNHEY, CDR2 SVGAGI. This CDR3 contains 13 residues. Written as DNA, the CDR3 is TGTGCCAGCAGCCGAGGACAATCCACTGAAGCTTTCTTT. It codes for CASSRGQSTEAFF.

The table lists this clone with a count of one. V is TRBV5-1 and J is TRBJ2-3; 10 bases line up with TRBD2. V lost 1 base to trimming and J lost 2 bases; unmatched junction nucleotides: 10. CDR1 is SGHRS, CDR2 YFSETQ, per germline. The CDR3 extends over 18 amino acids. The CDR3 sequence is CASSLWGLAGAVTDTQYF. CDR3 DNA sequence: TGCGCCAGCAGCTTGTGGGGGCTAGCGGGGGCCGTCACAGATACGCAGTATTTT.

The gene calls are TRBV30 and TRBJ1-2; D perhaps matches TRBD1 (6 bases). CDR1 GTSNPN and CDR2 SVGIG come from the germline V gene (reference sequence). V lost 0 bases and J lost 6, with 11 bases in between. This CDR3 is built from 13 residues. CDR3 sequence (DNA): TGTGCCTGGAGTGTTACAGGGTTAGATGGCTACACCTTC. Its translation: CAWSVTGLDGYTF.

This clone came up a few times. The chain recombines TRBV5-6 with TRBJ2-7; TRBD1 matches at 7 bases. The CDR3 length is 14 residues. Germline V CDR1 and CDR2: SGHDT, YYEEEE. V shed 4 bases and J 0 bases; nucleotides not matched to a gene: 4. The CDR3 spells CASSPTGSSYEQYF. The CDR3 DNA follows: TGTGCCAGCAGCCCGACAGGGTCCTCCTACGAGCAGTACTTC.

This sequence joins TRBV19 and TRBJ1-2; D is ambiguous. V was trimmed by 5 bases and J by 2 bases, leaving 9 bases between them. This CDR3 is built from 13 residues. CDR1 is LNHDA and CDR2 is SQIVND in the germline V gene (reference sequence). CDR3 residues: CASSATENYGYTF. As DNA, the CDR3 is TGTGCCAGTAGTGCAACAGAGAACTATGGCTACACCTTC.

CDR3 sequence: CASSFARYQETQYF. The CDR3 DNA reads as TGTGCCAGCAGTTTTGCCAGGTACCAAGAGACCCAGTACTTC. The gene calls are TRBV28 and TRBJ2-5; no reliable D call. V was trimmed by 3 bases and J by 0 bases, leaving 8 bases between them. CDR1 MDHEN and CDR2 SYDVKM come from the germline V gene. This CDR3 is 14 amino acids long.